This T cell receptor beta chain was profiled in a study of blood T cell repertoires in COVID-19. Assay: immunoSEQ multiplex PCR; the TCRdb copy retains only in-frame clones and omits some. This table holds around 310,000 clones, 90% found once. This clone occurred once. This CDR3 is built from 13 residues. The germline gives CDR1 MGHRA, CDR2 YSYEKL. V was clipped by 1 base and J by 5 bases, with 6 bases between them. This receptor was identified in a woman in her thirties or forties with COVID-19, enrolled during active disease. Sequencing input: peripheral blood. This rearrangement joins TRBV4-1 to TRBJ2-1; possible D gene TRBD2, 5 bases. The CDR3 DNA follows: TGCGCCAGCAGCCAAGTCGGGGACAATGAGCAGTTCTTC. It encodes CASSQVGDNEQFF.